Following are 3 T cell receptor beta chains from one sample sequenced in a study of tissue T cells after allogeneic stem cell transplantation. TCRdb's copy holds only in-frame clones and misses some; the assay was immunoSEQ multiplex PCR. The data show roughly 6,400 clones, about half seen once. Documented time point: mouse harvest day 7 after allogeneic transplant. Mouse grafts combined 10^7 T-cell-depleted bone marrow cells with 10^6 splenic CD5+ T cells. The sample comprised gut tissue. The receptor set was obtained from a female BALB/c mouse given C57BL/6 T cells with graft-versus-host disease after an allogeneic hematopoietic cell transplant.

This clone has just one count. The genes and germline here are from mouse. The DNA ends 1 residue before the CDR3 does, and the rest of the CDR3 is filled in from the germline J gene. V gene TRBV3 combines with J gene TRBJ1-1; no clear D gene. Germline V CDR1 and CDR2: SNHLY, FYNGKV (reference sequence). This CDR3 region has 13 residues. V was shortened by 4 bases and J by 4 bases, with 10 bases between the two germline ends. CDR3 bases read: TGTGCCAGCAGCTCCCCTACAAGCACAGAAGTCTTC. Translated: CASSSPTSTEVF. The CDR3 as a whole reads CASSSPTSTEVFF.

Details on this clone: One end of the junction is discordant with germline, which a read error may explain. The gene symbols are mouse symbols. With the read ending 1 residue before the CDR3 end, the germline J gene is used to fill in that end. The rearrangement uses TRBV13-1 and TRBJ2-7, with 7 bases fitting TRBD1. The length of the CDR3 is 13 residues. Germline V gives CDR1 NSHNY, CDR2 SYGAGN. The CDR3: CASGDGTAYEQYF. The CDR3 DNA, read in part, is TGTGCCAGCGGTGATGGGACAGCCTATGAACAGTAC.

This clone was recorded a few times. The gene names given are mouse names. Read coverage stops 1 residue before the CDR3 terminus; the germline J gene supplies the remainder. V usage is TRBV16 and J usage is TRBJ2-7; D is ambiguous. Germline lookup yields CDR1 SGHSA and CDR2 FRNQAP. This CDR3 has 12 residues. Trimming cost V 1 base and J 4 bases, with 5 bases left between them. CDR3 DNA, as far as it was read: TGTGCAAGCAGCTTAGGGGTGTATGAACAGTAC. It translates to CASSLGVYEQY. From start to end, the CDR3 is CASSLGVYEQYF.